This TCR beta chain is from a study of cytomegalovirus exposure and HLA in healthy donors. The CDR3 extends over 14 amino acids. V was clipped by 4 bases and J by 0 bases, with 9 bases between them. In germline, CDR1 is SGHTA, CDR2 FQGNSA. The study ran its PCR with 60 Vbeta and 13 Jbeta primers. Repertoires were generated with immunoSEQ multiplex PCR, while TCRdb's copy carries only in-frame clones and drops some. The data show 170,000 or so clones, 70% to 90% seen once. The origin of this receptor is a woman aged 25 to 45 in good health and CMV-seronegative. V is TRBV7-2 and J is TRBJ1-2, with no clear D. The specimen was PBMCs. CDR3 DNA: TGTGCCAGCAGCTATGACGGGACTAACTATGGCTACACCTTC. Its translation is CASSYDGTNYGYTF. Drawing the rest from reference TRBV7-2 and TRBJ1-2, the complete variable domain is GAGVSQSPSNKVTEKGKDVELRCDPISGHTALYWYRQSLGQGLEFLIYFQGNSAPDKSGLPSDRFSAERTGGSVSTLTIQRTQQEDSAVYLCASSYDGTNYGYTFGSGTRLTVV.